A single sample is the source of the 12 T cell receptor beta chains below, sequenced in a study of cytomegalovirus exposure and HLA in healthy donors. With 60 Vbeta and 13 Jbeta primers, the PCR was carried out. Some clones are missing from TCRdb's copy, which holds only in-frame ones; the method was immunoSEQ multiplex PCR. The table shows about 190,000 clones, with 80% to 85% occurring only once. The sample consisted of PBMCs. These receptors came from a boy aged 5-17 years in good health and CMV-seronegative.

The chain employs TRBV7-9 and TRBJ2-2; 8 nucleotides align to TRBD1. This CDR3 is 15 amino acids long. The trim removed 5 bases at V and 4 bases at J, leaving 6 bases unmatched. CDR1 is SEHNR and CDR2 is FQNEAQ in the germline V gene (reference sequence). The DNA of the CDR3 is TGTGCCAGCAGCCCTCAGGGGGCAGGCACCGGGGAGCTGTTTTTT. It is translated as CASSPQGAGTGELFF.

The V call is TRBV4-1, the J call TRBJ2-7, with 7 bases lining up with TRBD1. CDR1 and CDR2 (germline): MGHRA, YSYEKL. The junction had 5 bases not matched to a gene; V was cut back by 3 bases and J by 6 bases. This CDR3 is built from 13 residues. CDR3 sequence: CASSHGDRREQYF. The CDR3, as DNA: TGCGCCAGCAGCCATGGGGACAGACGCGAGCAGTACTTC.

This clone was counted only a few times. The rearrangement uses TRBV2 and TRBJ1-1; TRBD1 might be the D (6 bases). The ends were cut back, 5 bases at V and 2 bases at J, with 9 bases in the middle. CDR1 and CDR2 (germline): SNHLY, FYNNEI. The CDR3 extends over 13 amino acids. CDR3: CASSYRENTEAFF. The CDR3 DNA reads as TGTGCCAGCAGTTACAGGGAAAACACTGAAGCTTTCTTT. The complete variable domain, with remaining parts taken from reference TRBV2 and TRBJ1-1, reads EPEVTQTPSHQVTQMGQEVILRCVPISNHLYFYWYRQILGQKVEFLVSFYNNEISEKSEIFDDQFSVERPDGSNFTLKIRSTKLEDSAMYFCASSYRENTEAFFGQGTRLTVV.

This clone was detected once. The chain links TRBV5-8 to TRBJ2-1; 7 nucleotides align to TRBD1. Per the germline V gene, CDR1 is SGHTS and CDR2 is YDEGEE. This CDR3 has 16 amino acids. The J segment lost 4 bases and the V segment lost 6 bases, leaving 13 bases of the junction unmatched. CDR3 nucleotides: TGTGCCAGCAACAACCCGCATGGGACAGCTTACAATGAGCAGTTCTTC. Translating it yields CASNNPHGTAYNEQFF.

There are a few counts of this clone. CDR3: CASSVGIEFLSGNTIYF. CDR3 DNA sequence: TGTGCCAGCAGCGTAGGTATAGAGTTTCTCTCTGGAAACACCATATATTTT. The chain is built from TRBV9 and TRBJ1-3; D not resolved. From germline, CDR1 is SGDLS and CDR2 YYNGEE. The CDR3 length is 17 residues. The V end was cut by 0 bases, the J end by 0 bases, with 13 bases between.

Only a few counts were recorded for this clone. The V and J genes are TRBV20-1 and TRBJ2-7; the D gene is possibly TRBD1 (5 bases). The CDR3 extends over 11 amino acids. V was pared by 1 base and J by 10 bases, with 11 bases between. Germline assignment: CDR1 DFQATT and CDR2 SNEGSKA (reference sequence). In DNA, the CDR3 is TGCAGTGCTAGAGGGACATCCGTACAGTACTTC. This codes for CSARGTSVQYF.

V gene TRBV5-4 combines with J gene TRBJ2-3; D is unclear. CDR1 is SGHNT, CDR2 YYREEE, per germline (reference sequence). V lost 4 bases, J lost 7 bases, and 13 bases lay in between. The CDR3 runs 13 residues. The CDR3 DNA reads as TGTGCCAGCAGCGGAGAAGACCCCTATACGCAGTATTTT. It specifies CASSGEDPYTQYF.

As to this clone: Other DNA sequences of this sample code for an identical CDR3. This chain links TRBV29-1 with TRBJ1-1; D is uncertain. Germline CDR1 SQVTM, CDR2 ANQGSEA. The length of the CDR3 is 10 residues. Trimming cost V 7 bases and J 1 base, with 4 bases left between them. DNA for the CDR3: TGCAGCGCCAGGAACACTGAAGCTTTCTTT. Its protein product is CSARNTEAFF.

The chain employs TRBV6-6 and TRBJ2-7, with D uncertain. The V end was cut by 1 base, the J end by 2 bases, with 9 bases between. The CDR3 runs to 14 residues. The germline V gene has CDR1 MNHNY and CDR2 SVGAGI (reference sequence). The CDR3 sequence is CASSYFAVPYEQYF. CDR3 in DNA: TGTGCCAGCAGTTACTTTGCGGTACCCTACGAGCAGTACTTC.

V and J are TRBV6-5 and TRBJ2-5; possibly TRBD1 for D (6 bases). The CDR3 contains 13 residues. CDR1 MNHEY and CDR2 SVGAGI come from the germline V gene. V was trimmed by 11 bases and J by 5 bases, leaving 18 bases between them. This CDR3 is CAARGSYGETQYF. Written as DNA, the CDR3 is TGTGCCGCCAGGGGCTCCTACGGGGAGACCCAGTACTTC.

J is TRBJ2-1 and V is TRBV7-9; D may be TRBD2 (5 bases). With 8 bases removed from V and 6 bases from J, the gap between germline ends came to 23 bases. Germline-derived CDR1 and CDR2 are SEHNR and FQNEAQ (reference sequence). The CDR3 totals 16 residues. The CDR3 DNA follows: TGTGCCAGCTATTCTAGCCGGGGAAACCGAGGCAATGAGCAGTTCTTC. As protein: CASYSSRGNRGNEQFF.

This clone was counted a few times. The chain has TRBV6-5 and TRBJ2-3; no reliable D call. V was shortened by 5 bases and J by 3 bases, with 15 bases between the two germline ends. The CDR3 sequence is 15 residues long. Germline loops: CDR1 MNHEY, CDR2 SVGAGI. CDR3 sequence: CASSQRSELTDTQYF. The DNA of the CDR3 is TGTGCCAGCAGTCAACGGTCGGAACTAACAGATACGCAGTATTTT.